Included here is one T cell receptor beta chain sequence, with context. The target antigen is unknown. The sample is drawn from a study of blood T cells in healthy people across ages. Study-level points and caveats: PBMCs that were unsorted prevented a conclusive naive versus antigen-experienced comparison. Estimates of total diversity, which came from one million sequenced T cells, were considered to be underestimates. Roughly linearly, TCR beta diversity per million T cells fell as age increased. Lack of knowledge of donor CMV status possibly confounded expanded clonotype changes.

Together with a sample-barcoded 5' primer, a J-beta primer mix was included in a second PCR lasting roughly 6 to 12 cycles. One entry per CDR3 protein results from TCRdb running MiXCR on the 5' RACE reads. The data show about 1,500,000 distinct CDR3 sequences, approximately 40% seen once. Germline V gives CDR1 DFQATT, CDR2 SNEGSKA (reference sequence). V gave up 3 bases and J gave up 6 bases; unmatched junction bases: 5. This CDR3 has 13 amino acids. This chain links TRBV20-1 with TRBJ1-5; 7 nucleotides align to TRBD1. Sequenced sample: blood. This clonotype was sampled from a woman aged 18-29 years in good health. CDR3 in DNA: TGCAGTGCTAGGGTCAGGGGGGGTCAGCCCCAGCATTTT. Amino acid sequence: CSARVRGGQPQHF.